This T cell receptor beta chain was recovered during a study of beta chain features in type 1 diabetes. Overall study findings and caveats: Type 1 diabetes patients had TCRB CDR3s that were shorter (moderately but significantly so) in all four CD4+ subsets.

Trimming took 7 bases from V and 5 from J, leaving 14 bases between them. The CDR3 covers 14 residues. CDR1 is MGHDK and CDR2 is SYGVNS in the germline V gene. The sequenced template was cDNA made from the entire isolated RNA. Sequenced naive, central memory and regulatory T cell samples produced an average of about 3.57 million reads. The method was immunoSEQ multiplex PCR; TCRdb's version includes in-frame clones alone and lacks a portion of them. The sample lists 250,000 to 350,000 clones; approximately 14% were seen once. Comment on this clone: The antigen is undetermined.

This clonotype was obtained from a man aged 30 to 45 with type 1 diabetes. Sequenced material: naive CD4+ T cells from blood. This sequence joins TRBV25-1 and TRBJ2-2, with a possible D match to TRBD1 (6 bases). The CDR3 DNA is TGTGCCAGCATCCCACAGGGCGGTACCGGGGAGCTGTTTTTT. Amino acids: CASIPQGGTGELFF.